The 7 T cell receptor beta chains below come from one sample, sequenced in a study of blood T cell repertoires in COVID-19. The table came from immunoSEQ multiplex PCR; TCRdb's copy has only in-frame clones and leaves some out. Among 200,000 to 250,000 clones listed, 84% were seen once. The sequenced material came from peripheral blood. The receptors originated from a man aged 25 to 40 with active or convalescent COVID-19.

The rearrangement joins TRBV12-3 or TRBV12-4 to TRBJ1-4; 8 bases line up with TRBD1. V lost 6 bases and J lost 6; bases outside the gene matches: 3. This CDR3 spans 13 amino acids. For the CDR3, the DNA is TGTGCCAGCAGGGCGACAGGGGATGAAAAACTGTTTTTT. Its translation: CASRATGDEKLFF.

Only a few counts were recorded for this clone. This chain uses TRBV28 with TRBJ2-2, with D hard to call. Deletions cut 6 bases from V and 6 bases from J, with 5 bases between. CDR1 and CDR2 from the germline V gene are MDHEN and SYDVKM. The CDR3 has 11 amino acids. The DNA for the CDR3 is TGTGCCAGCAGCCTATCCGGGGAGCTGTTTTTT. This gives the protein CASSLSGELFF.

In nucleotides, the CDR3 is TGTGCCAGTAGTATAGAATCCCGACTAGCGGGACTGGGGGATGAGCAGTTCTTC. Amino acid sequence: CASSIESRLAGLGDEQFF. The V and J genes are TRBV19 and TRBJ2-1, with 11 bases aligning to TRBD2. The V gene's germline CDR1 is LNHDA and CDR2 SQIVND (reference sequence). The CDR3 consists of 18 residues. The V and J ends lost 0 bases and 8 bases, in that order; junction bases with no gene match: 12.

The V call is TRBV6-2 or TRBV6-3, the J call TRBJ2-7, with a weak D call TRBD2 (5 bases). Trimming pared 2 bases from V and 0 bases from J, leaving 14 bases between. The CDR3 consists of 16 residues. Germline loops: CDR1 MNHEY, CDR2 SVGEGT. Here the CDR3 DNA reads TGTGCCAGCAGTTACGTTGCGACTATCAGCTCCTACGAGCAGTACTTC. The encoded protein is CASSYVATISSYEQYF.

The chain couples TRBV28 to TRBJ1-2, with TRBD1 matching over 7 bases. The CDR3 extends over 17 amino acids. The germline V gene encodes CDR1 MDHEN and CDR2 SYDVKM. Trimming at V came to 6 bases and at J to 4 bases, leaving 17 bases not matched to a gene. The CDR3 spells CASRSLPKGAFGYGYTF. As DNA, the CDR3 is TGTGCCAGCAGAAGTCTCCCCAAGGGGGCTTTTGGCTATGGCTACACCTTC.

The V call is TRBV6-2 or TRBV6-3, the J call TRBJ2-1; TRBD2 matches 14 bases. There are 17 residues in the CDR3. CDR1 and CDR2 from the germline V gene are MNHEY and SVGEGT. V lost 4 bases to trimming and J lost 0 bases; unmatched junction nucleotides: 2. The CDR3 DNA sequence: TGTGCCAGCAGTTCAGGGACTAGCGGGAGCTCCTACAATGAGCAGTTCTTC. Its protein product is CASSSGTSGSSYNEQFF.

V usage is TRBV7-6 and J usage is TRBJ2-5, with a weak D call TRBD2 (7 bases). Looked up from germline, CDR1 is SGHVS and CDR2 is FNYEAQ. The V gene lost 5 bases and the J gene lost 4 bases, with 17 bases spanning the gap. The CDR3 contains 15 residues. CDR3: CASSTQPGGPETQYF. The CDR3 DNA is TGTGCCAGCAGCACCCAACCCGGGGGGCCAGAGACCCAGTACTTC. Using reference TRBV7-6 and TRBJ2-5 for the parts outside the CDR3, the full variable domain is GAGVSQSPRYKVTKRGQDVALRCDPISGHVSLYWYRQALGQGPEFLTYFNYEAQQDKSGLPNDRFSAERPEGSISTLTIQRTEQRDSAMYRCASSTQPGGPETQYFGPGTRLLVL.